The 28 T cell receptor beta chains below all came from one sample that was sequenced in a study of beta chain features in type 1 diabetes. The entirety of the isolated RNA underwent reverse transcription, so expressed TCRB transcripts were sequenced. Sequencing used immunoSEQ multiplex PCR; TCRdb keeps in-frame clones, though not all of them. The table includes about 620,000 clones, around 16% detected once. Specimen: naive CD4+ T cells from blood. Receptors were obtained from a man younger than 35 in good health.

This clone was found a few times. The rearrangement joins TRBV7-2 to TRBJ2-1; maybe TRBD2 (5 bases). The germline gives CDR1 SGHTA, CDR2 FQGNSA. The ends were cut back, 0 bases at V and 7 bases at J, with 13 bases in the middle. CDR3 length: 15 residues. This CDR3 reads CASSLARLRRNEQFF. In DNA, the CDR3 is TGTGCCAGCAGCTTAGCGCGTCTGAGGAGGAATGAGCAGTTCTTC.

In this sample, this clone turned up a few times. The gene calls are TRBV5-1 and TRBJ2-5; D may be TRBD1 or TRBD2 (6 bases each). CDR1 and CDR2 (germline): SGHRS, YFSETQ. The CDR3 has 14 amino acids. Trimming removed 2 bases from V and 5 bases from J, with 13 bases in between. The CDR3 is CASSLLGGPETQYF. The CDR3 nucleotides are TGCGCCAGCAGCTTATTAGGGGGGCCGGAGACCCAGTACTTC.

J is TRBJ1-1 and V is TRBV6-6, with D possibly being TRBD1 (5 bases). The CDR3 is 11 amino acids. V was cut by 6 bases and J by 11 bases, with 13 bases left in between. Germline V gene lookup returns CDR1 MNHNY and CDR2 SVGAGI (reference sequence). The chain's CDR3 is CASSPRDGAFF. The CDR3, as DNA: TGTGCCAGCAGCCCGCGGGACGGCGCTTTCTTT.

This chain connects TRBV23-1 to TRBJ2-7, with 11 bases fitting TRBD1. TRBV23-1 is treated as an ORF (open reading frame) with a function not yet certain. This CDR3 has 22 amino acids. With 3 bases clipped from V and 3 bases from J, the junction kept 25 bases outside the gene matches. The CDR3 sequence is CASSQIPKRPNGGQGANYEQYF. The CDR3 DNA is TGCGCCAGCAGTCAGATCCCAAAGAGACCAAACGGAGGACAGGGGGCGAACTACGAGCAGTACTTC.

The V call is TRBV5-1, the J call TRBJ2-7; D could derive from TRBD1 or TRBD2 (5 bases each). The CDR3 length is 15 residues. Germline CDR1 SGHRS, CDR2 YFSETQ. Trimming cost V 0 bases and J 3 bases, with 13 bases left between them. Here the CDR3 DNA reads TGCGCCAGCAGCTTGGATGGGGGTAGGCTCTACGAGCAGTACTTC. Translation: CASSLDGGRLYEQYF.

This clone was seen more than once but under ten times. The gene calls are TRBV7-2 and TRBJ2-1; TRBD1 is a possible D gene (6 bases). The V end was cut by 0 bases, the J end by 7 bases, with 13 bases between. CDR3 length: 15 amino acids. Germline V CDR1 and CDR2: SGHTA, FQGNSA. CDR3 sequence (DNA): TGTGCCAGCAGCTTAGCTCTTATAGGGGGAAATGAGCAGTTCTTC. Protein product: CASSLALIGGNEQFF.

The rearrangement links TRBV4-2 to TRBJ2-1; TRBD2 matches at 11 bases. V lost 1 base and J lost 14; bases outside the gene matches: 7. The CDR3 length is 14 residues. The germline V gene has CDR1 LGHNA and CDR2 YNFKEQ. CDR3 sequence (DNA): TGTGCCAGCAGCCAAGGCCAACTAGCGGGAGCAAAGTTCTTC. Its translation: CASSQGQLAGAKFF.

This clone came up a few times. The chain has TRBV27 and TRBJ1-3; 8 bases agree with TRBD1. The ends lost 5 bases at V and 0 bases at J; junction bases unmatched: 9. The CDR3 has 17 amino acids. In germline, CDR1 is MNHEY, CDR2 SMNVEV (reference sequence). The CDR3 loop is CASSLLPGTGSGNTIYF. The CDR3 DNA reads as TGTGCCAGCAGTCTCCTACCCGGGACAGGCTCTGGAAACACCATATATTTT.

The chain joins TRBV4-2 to TRBJ2-7; D remains unclear. V dropped 1 base and J dropped 5 bases, with 6 bases sitting between them. This CDR3 has 12 amino acids. Germline V gene lookup returns CDR1 LGHNA and CDR2 YNFKEQ. The CDR3 nucleotides are TGTGCCAGCAGCCAAGTCTTCCACGAGCAGTACTTC. Its translation: CASSQVFHEQYF.

This clone was recorded a few times. This chain connects TRBV5-1 to TRBJ2-7; 7 bases are a match to TRBD2. This CDR3 comprises 13 residues. Germline CDR1 reads SGHRS; CDR2 reads YFSETQ. Losses at the gene ends were 4 bases for V and 4 bases for J; bases not matched to a gene: 5. Here the CDR3 reads CASSGGGSYEQYF. The CDR3 nucleotides read TGCGCCAGCAGCGGCGGCGGGAGTTACGAGCAGTACTTC.

The chain combines TRBV7-6 with TRBJ1-1; D not certain. This CDR3 has 18 amino acids. Between the trimmed V and J ends, which lost 1 base and 3 bases, there was a span of 21 bases. Looked up from germline, CDR1 is SGHVS and CDR2 is FNYEAQ. In DNA, the CDR3 is TGTGCCAGCAGCTTAGGCCATAAAGCCAGACGGTTCCACACTGAAGCTTTCTTT. Translation gives CASSLGHKARRFHTEAFF.

The chain uses TRBV18 and TRBJ1-1; D call uncertain. The germline V gene encodes CDR1 KGHSH and CDR2 LQKENI. V was cut by 4 bases and J by 6 bases, with 18 bases left in between. This CDR3 is 15 amino acids long. In DNA form, the CDR3 reads TGTGCCAGCTCACAATTCCGAGAGGGTAGAGCTGAAGCTTTCTTT. Translating gives CASSQFREGRAEAFF.

This clone came up a few times. In the same sample, other DNA sequences code for this CDR3. This chain connects TRBV7-2 to TRBJ2-5; 14 bases line up with TRBD2. The germline V gene encodes CDR1 SGHTA and CDR2 FQGNSA. The CDR3 runs to 15 residues. V shed 5 bases, J shed 5 bases, and the junction held 4 bases outside the gene matches. CDR3 protein: CASSRLAGGVETQYF. As DNA, the CDR3 is TGTGCCAGCAGCCGACTAGCGGGAGGGGTCGAGACCCAGTACTTC.

The gene calls are TRBV4-3 and TRBJ1-4; D possibly corresponds to TRBD1 (5 bases). CDR3 size: 17 residues. V was shortened by 4 bases and J by 0 bases, with 15 bases between the two germline ends. Germline values: CDR1 LGHNA, CDR2 YSLEER. CDR3 loop: CASSPQGSPPTNEKLFF. The CDR3 DNA is TGCGCCAGCAGCCCTCAGGGTTCCCCCCCAACTAATGAAAAACTGTTTTTT.

This clone came up a few times. The V and J genes are TRBV4-1 and TRBJ2-3; 9 bases align to TRBD2. Germline V gives CDR1 MGHRA, CDR2 YSYEKL. V lost 5 bases to trimming and J lost 6 bases; unmatched junction nucleotides: 6. This CDR3 comprises 14 residues. Written as DNA, the CDR3 is TGCGCCAGCAGCTCAGCGGGAGGTCGGGATACGCAGTATTTT. It yields the protein CASSSAGGRDTQYF.

The V gene is TRBV7-2, the J gene TRBJ2-3, with 11 bases aligning to TRBD2. The CDR3 loop spans 17 amino acids. Trimming cost V 4 bases and J 5 bases; bases outside gene matches: 11. CDR1 and CDR2 (germline): SGHTA, FQGNSA. CDR3 loop: CASSSQSGTSGRDTQYF. In DNA form, the CDR3 reads TGTGCCAGCAGCTCACAATCTGGGACTAGCGGACGAGATACGCAGTATTTT.

This chain connects TRBV19 to TRBJ2-7, with unresolved D. The CDR3 sequence is 12 residues long. Per the germline V gene, CDR1 is LNHDA and CDR2 is SQIVND (reference sequence). V was pared by 5 bases and J by 4 bases, with 9 bases between. This CDR3 is CASSQARYEQYF. For the CDR3, the DNA is TGTGCCAGTAGTCAGGCAAGATACGAGCAGTACTTC.

The J gene is TRBJ2-1, the V gene TRBV5-1; 7 bases align to TRBD1. The V and J ends lost 1 base and 1 base, in that order; junction bases with no gene match: 8. The germline gives CDR1 SGHRS, CDR2 YFSETQ. This CDR3 has 17 residues. DNA of the CDR3: TGCGCCAGCAGCTTGAGGGGGCGCGGTGTTTCCTACAATGAGCAGTTCTTC. It yields the protein CASSLRGRGVSYNEQFF.

This clone appeared a few times. The CDR3 sequence: CASSPPGGRNTEAFF. The CDR3 nucleotides read TGTGCCAGCAGCCCCCCCGGGGGAAGGAACACTGAAGCTTTCTTT. The V call is TRBV7-9, the J call TRBJ1-1, with D maybe TRBD1 (5 bases). The CDR3 contains 15 residues. CDR1 is SEHNR and CDR2 is FQNEAQ in the germline V gene (reference sequence). V gave up 5 bases and J gave up 1 base, with 14 bases separating them.

This clone was detected a few times. This sequence joins TRBV5-5 and TRBJ2-7; 7 nucleotides line up with TRBD2. V dropped 5 bases and J dropped 7; count of bases not matched to a gene: 12. The CDR3 is 14 amino acids. Germline lookup yields CDR1 SGHKS and CDR2 YYEKEE (reference sequence). CDR3: CASSPVGGADEQYF. CDR3 coding DNA: TGTGCCAGCAGTCCCGTGGGAGGGGCTGATGAGCAGTACTTC. The full variable domain, rest sourced from reference TRBV5-5 and TRBJ2-7, is DAGVTQSPTHLIKTRGQQVTLRCSPISGHKSVSWYQQVLGQGPQFIFQYYEKEERGRGNFPDRFSARQFPNYSSELNVNALLLGDSALYLCASSPVGGADEQYFGPGTRLTVT.

This rearrangement joins TRBV6-1 to TRBJ2-2; possible D gene TRBD1, 6 bases. Trimming shortened V by 6 bases and J by 5 bases, and 13 bases separated the two germline ends. CDR1 is MNHNS and CDR2 is SASEGT in the germline V gene. CDR3 length: 14 amino acids. The CDR3 loop is CASSLEGETGELFF. CDR3 DNA sequence: TGTGCCAGCAGCCTCGAGGGGGAAACCGGGGAGCTGTTTTTT.

The chain uses TRBV4-3 and TRBJ2-7; the D gene is possibly TRBD1 (6 bases). CDR3 length: 16 amino acids. Trimming stripped 0 bases from V and 2 bases from J, with 14 bases between. CDR1 and CDR2 (germline): LGHNA, YSLEER. CDR3 DNA: TGCGCCAGCAGCCAAGATAAGACAGGCGCAACCTACGAGCAGTACTTC. The encoded protein is CASSQDKTGATYEQYF.

This clone has only a few counts. The J gene is TRBJ1-5, the V gene TRBV10-3, with D perhaps matching TRBD1 (5 bases). V was cut by 0 bases and J by 0 bases, with 12 bases left in between. The CDR3 spans 17 residues. In germline, CDR1 is ENHRY, CDR2 SYGVKD. CDR3 amino acids: CAISESTSGYSNQPQHF. The DNA for the CDR3 is TGTGCCATCAGTGAGTCGACTTCAGGGTATAGCAATCAGCCCCAGCATTTT.

In this sample, this clone turned up a few times. The chain uses TRBV7-6 and TRBJ2-5; D possibly matches TRBD1 or TRBD2 (6 bases each). In germline, CDR1 is SGHVS, CDR2 FNYEAQ. The CDR3 is made up of 16 amino acids. With 5 bases removed from V and 4 bases from J, the gap between germline ends came to 20 bases. The CDR3 region is CASSPRSGGRGETQYF. In DNA, the CDR3 is TGTGCCAGCAGCCCGCGATCTGGGGGGCGGGGAGAGACCCAGTACTTC.

This chain links TRBV2 with TRBJ2-1; D is ambiguous. CDR3 size: 11 residues. The germline gives CDR1 SNHLY, CDR2 FYNNEI. Trimming removed 4 bases at V and 5 bases at J, with 3 bases between. CDR3 sequence reads: CASSVNNEQFF. In DNA form, the CDR3 reads TGTGCCAGCAGTGTAAACAATGAGCAGTTCTTC.

The chain joins TRBV7-8 to TRBJ1-2; possible D gene TRBD1, 5 bases. The CDR3 runs 17 residues. V was shortened by 4 bases and J by 7 bases, with 25 bases between the two germline ends. Germline V gene data show CDR1 as SGHVS and CDR2 as FQNEAQ. CDR3 nucleotide sequence: TGTGCCAGCAGCTCGATTCTCCGAGAATCGGCGGGGCTTGGCTACACCTTC. Protein sequence: CASSSILRESAGLGYTF.

This clone turned up a few times. Other DNA sequences of this sample code for an identical CDR3. The chain employs TRBV9 and TRBJ1-3; D gene unclear. The CDR3 totals 15 residues. V lost 4 bases, J lost 4 bases, and 15 bases lay in between. CDR1 and CDR2 (germline): SGDLS, YYNGEE. Written as DNA, the CDR3 is TGTGCCAGCAGCCCCTCTCTGGGCAGAGGAAACACCATATATTTT. It yields the protein CASSPSLGRGNTIYF.

The gene calls are TRBV5-4 and TRBJ1-2, with 9 nucleotides matching TRBD1. The CDR3 is 15 residues long. CDR1 is SGHNT and CDR2 is YYREEE in the germline V gene (reference sequence). J was trimmed by 0 bases and V by 4 bases; bases with no gene match: 4. CDR3 sequence: CASSLNRGPNYGYTF. CDR3 bases: TGTGCCAGCAGCCTCAACAGGGGGCCTAACTATGGCTACACCTTC. Full variable domain (rest looked up from reference TRBV5-4 and TRBJ1-2): ETGVTQSPTHLIKTRGQQVTLRCSSQSGHNTVSWYQQALGQGPQFIFQYYREEENGRGNFPPRFSGLQFPNYSSELNVNALELDDSALYLCASSLNRGPNYGYTFGSGTRLTVV.